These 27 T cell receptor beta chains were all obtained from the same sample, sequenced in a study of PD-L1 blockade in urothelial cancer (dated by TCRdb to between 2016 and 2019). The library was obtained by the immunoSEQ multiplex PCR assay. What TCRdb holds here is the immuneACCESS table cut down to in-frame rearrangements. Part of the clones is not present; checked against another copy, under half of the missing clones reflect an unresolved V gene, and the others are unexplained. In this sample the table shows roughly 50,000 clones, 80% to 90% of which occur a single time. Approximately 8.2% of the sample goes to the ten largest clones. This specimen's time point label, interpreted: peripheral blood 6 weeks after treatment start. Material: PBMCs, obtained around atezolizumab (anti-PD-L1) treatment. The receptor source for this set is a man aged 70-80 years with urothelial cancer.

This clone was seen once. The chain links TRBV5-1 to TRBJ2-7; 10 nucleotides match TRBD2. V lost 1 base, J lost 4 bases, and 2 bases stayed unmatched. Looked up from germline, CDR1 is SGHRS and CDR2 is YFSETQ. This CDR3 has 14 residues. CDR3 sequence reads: CASSLTSGKYEQYF. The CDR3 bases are TGCGCCAGCAGCTTGACTAGCGGGAAGTACGAGCAGTACTTC.

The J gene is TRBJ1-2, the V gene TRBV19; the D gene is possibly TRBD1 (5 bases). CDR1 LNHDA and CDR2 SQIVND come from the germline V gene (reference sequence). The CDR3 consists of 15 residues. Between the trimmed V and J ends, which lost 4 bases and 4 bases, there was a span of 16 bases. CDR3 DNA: TGTGCCAGTAGTACCAACCAGGGTTATAGCTATGGCTACACCTTC. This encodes CASSTNQGYSYGYTF.

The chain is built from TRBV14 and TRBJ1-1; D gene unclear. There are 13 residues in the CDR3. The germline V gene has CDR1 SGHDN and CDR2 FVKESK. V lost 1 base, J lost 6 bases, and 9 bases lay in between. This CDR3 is CASSQVGSAEAFF. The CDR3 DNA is TGTGCCAGCAGCCAAGTGGGGAGCGCTGAAGCTTTCTTT.

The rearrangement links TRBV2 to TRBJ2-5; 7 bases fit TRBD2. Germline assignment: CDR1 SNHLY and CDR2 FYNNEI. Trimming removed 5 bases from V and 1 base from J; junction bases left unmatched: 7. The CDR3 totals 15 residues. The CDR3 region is CASSSGTGSQETQYF. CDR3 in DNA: TGTGCCAGCAGTAGCGGGACGGGTAGCCAAGAGACCCAGTACTTC.

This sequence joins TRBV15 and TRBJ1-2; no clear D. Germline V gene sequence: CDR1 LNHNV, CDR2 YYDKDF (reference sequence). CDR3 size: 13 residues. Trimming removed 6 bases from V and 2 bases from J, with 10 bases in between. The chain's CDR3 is CATRADGNYGYTF. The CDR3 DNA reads TGTGCCACCAGAGCGGACGGGAACTATGGCTACACCTTC.

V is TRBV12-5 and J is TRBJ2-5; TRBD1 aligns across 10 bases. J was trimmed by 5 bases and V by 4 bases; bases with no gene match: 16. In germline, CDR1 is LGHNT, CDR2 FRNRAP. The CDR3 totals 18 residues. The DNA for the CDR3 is TGTGCTAGTGGTTCAGACACCCCGGGACAGGGGCCTATTGAGACCCAGTACTTC. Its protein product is CASGSDTPGQGPIETQYF.

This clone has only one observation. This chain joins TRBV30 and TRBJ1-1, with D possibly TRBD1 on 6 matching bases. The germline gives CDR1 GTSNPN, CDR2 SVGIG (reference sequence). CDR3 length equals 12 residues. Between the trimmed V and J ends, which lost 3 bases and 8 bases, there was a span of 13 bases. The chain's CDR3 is CAWSKIQGEAFF. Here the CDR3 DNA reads TGTGCCTGGAGCAAAATACAGGGAGAAGCTTTCTTT.

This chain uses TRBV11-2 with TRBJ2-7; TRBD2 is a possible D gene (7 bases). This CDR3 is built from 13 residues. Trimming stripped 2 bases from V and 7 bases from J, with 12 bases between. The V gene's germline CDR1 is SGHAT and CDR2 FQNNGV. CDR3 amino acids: CASSLRGGTEQYF. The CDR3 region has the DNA TGTGCCAGCAGCTTAAGGGGGGGGACAGAGCAGTACTTC.

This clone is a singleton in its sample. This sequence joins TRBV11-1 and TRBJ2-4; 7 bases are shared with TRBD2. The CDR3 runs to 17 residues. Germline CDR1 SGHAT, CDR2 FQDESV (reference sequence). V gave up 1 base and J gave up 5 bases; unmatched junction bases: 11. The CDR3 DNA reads TGTGCCAGCAGCTTAGGGGTGGTCGAGCGGGAACAAAACATTCAGTACTTC. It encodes CASSLGVVEREQNIQYF.

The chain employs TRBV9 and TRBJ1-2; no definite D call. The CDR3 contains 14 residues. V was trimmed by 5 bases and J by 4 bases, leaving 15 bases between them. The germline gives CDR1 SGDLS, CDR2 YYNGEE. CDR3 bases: TGTGCCAGCAGTAAAATATCGGGGTCCTATGGCTACACCTTC. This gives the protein CASSKISGSYGYTF.

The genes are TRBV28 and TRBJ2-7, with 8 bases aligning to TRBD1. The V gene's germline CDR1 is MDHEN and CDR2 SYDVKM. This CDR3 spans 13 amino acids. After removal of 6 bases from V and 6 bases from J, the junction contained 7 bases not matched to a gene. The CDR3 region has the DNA TGTGCCAGCAGGTCCTTACAGGGGGGCGAGCAGTACTTC. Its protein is CASRSLQGGEQYF.

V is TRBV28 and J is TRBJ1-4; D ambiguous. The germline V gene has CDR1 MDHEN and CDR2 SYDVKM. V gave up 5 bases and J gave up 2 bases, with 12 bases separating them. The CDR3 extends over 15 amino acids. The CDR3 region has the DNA TGTGCCAGCAGTCTCCCGGGATCGACTAATGAAAAACTGTTTTTT. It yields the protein CASSLPGSTNEKLFF.

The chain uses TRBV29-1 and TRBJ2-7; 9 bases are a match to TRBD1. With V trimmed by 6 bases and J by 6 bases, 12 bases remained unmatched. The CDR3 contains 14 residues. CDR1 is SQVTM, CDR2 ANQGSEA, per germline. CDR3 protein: CSVGAGTGSLEQYF. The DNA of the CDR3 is TGCAGCGTGGGAGCCGGGACAGGGTCACTCGAGCAGTACTTC.

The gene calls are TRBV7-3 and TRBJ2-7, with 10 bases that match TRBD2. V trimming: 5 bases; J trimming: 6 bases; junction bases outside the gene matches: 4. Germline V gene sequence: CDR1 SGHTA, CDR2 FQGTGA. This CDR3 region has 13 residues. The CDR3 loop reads CASSASGSTEQYF. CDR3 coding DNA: TGTGCCAGCAGCGCTAGCGGGAGCACCGAGCAGTACTTC.

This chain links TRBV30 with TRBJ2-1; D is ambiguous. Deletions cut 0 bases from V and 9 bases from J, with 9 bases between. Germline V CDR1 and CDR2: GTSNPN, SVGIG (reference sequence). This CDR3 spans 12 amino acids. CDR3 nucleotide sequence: TGTGCCTGGAGTGTCTTAGGCGGTGAGCAGTTCTTC. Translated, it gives CAWSVLGGEQFF.

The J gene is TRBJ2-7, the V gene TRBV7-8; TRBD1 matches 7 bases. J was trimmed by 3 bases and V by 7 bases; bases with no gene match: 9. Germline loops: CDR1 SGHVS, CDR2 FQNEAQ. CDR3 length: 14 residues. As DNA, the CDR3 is TGTGCCAGCAAGAAGGTGGACAGGAGCTACGAGCAGTACTTC. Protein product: CASKKVDRSYEQYF.

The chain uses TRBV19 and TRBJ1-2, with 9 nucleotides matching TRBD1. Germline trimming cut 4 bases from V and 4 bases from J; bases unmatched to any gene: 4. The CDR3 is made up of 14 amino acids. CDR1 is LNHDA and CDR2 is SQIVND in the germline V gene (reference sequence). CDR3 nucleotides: TGTGCCAGTAGTACGGACAGGGGTAGCTATGGCTACACCTTC. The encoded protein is CASSTDRGSYGYTF.

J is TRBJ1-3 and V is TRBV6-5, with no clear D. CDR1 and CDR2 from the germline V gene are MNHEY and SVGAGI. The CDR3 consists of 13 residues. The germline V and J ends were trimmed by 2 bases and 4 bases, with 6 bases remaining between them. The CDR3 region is CASSYTRGNTIYF. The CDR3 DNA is TGTGCCAGCAGTTACACGCGGGGAAACACCATATATTTT.

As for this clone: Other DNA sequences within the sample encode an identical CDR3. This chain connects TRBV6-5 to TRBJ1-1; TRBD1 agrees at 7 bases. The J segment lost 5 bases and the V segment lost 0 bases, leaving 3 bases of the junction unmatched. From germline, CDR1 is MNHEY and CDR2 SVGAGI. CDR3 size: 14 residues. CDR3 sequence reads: CASSYSTRGTEAFF. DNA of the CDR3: TGTGCCAGCAGTTACTCGACCAGGGGGACTGAAGCTTTCTTT.

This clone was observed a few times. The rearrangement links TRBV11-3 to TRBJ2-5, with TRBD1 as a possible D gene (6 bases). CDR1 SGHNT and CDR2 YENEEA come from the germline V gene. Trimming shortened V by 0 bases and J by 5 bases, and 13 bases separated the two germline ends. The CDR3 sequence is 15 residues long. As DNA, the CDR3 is TGTGCCAGCAGCTTAGAGGGGGCCGGTCGGGAGACCCAGTACTTC. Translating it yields CASSLEGAGRETQYF.

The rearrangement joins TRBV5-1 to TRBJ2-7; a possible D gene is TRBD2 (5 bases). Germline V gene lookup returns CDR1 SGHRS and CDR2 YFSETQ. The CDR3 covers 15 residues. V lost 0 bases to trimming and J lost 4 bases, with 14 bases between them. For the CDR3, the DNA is TGCGCCAGCAGCTTGGCCGGAGGTTTTGGATACGAGCAGTACTTC. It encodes CASSLAGGFGYEQYF. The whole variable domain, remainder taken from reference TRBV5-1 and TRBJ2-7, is KAGVTQTPRYLIKTRGQQVTLSCSPISGHRSVSWYQQTPGQGLQFLFEYFSETQRNKGNFPGRFSGRQFSNSRSEMNVSTLELGDSALYLCASSLAGGFGYEQYFGPGTRLTVT.

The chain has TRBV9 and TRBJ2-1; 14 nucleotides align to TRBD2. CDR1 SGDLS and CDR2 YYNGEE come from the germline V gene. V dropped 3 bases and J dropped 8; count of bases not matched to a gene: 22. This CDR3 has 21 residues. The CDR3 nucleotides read TGTGCCAGCAGCGCTGTATCTCCCGGGACTAGCGGGAGATTAGGTAATTATGAGCAGTTCTTC. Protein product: CASSAVSPGTSGRLGNYEQFF.

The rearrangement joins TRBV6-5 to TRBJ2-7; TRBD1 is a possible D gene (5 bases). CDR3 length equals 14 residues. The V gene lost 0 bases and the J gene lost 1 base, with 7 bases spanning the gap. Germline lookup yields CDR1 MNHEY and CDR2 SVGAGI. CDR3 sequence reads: CASSYSDISYEQYF. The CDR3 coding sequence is TGTGCCAGCAGTTACTCGGACATATCCTACGAGCAGTACTTC.

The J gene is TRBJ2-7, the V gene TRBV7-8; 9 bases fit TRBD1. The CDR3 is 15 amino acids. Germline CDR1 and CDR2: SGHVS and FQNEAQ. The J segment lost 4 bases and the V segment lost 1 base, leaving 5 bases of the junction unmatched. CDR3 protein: CASSLVGTGRYEQYF. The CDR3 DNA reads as TGTGCCAGCAGCTTAGTAGGGACAGGGAGGTACGAGCAGTACTTC.

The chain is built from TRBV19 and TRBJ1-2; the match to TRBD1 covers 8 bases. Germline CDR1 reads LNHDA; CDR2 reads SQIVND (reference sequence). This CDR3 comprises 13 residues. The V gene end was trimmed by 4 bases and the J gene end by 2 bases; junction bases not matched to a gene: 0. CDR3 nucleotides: TGTGCCAGTAGTAGACAGGGGAACTATGGCTACACCTTC. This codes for CASSRQGNYGYTF. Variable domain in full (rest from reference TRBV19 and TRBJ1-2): DGGITQSPKYLFRKEGQNVTLSCEQNLNHDAMYWYRQDPGQGLRLIYYSQIVNDFQKGDIAEGYSVSREKKESFPLTVTSAQKNPTAFYLCASSRQGNYGYTFGSGTRLTVV.

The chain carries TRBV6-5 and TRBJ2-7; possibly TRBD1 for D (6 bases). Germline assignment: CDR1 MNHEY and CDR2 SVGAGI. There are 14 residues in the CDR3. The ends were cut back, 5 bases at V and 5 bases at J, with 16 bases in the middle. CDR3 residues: CASSTPGQRHEQYF. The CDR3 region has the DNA TGTGCCAGCAGTACCCCGGGACAACGACACGAGCAGTACTTC.

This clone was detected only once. The CDR3 region has the DNA TGTGCCAGCTCACCTCCCGCGGCGGTTCATAATGAAAAACTGTTTTTT. Translating gives CASSPPAAVHNEKLFF. The rearrangement links TRBV18 to TRBJ1-4; no clear D. Trimming removed 3 bases from V and 4 bases from J, with 15 bases in between. Germline V gives CDR1 KGHSH, CDR2 LQKENI. CDR3 size: 16 residues.